This T cell receptor (beta chain) was obtained from a study of cytomegalovirus exposure and HLA in healthy donors. CDR1 is SQVTM and CDR2 is ANQGSEA in the germline V gene. The CDR3 sequence is 13 residues long. Trimming removed 4 bases at V and 1 base at J, with 10 bases between. The PCR employed 60 Vbeta primers together with 13 Jbeta primers. Generated by immunoSEQ multiplex PCR, the TCRdb table keeps only in-frame clones and is missing some. Seen here are around 130,000 clones, roughly 82% observed once, and the top ten hold 2% to 3%. The sequence derives from a man over 45 in good health and CMV-seronegative. The sample comprised PBMCs. V gene TRBV29-1 combines with J gene TRBJ1-1; D remains unclear. The CDR3 loop reads CSVAEDPNTEAFF. CDR3 nucleotides: TGCAGCGTTGCGGAGGACCCGAACACTGAAGCTTTCTTT.